A single sample is the source of the 22 T cell receptor beta chains below, sequenced in a study of response to subunit inactivated influenza vaccine. TCRdb re-analysed the RT-PCR reads in MiXCR, keeping a single row per CDR3 protein. The table shows over 800,000 distinct CDR3 sequences, with roughly 20% occurring only once. The source was PBMCs from blood, collected 5 days after vaccination. Receptors originate from a man aged 50 to 60 who received an inactivated influenza vaccine.

This rearrangement joins TRBV5-4 to TRBJ2-1, with D maybe TRBD2 (6 bases). The CDR3 runs 14 residues. V gave up 0 bases and J gave up 5 bases, with 9 bases separating them. The germline V gene has CDR1 SGHNT and CDR2 YYREEE (reference sequence). CDR3 DNA: TGTGCCAGCAGCTTGGCAGCGGGCAACAATGAGCAGTTCTTC. Translating it yields CASSLAAGNNEQFF.

This clonotype was found once. V is TRBV12-3 or TRBV12-4 and J is TRBJ2-1, with 9 bases identical to TRBD1. This CDR3 region has 15 residues. Trimming removed 1 base from V and 9 bases from J; junction bases left unmatched: 7. CDR3 sequence (DNA): TGTGCCAGCAGTTTAGAGGGGACAGGGTTGGTTGAGCAGTTCTTC. Its translation: CASSLEGTGLVEQFF.

The V call is TRBV20-1, the J call TRBJ1-2; 7 bases match TRBD1. Germline assignment: CDR1 DFQATT and CDR2 SNEGSKA (reference sequence). This CDR3 contains 16 residues. V dropped 2 bases and J dropped 4; count of bases not matched to a gene: 13. In nucleotides, the CDR3 is TGCAGTGCTAGAAGGATCCTAGGGGGCGGTGGCTATGGCTACACCTTC. This sequence encodes CSARRILGGGGYGYTF.

This clonotype was recorded a few times. The chain recombines TRBV7-2 with TRBJ2-1; 7 bases align to TRBD2. The CDR3 runs 21 residues. Germline V gene lookup returns CDR1 SGHTA and CDR2 FQGNSA. After removal of 0 bases from V and 3 bases from J, the junction contained 20 bases not matched to a gene. The CDR3 DNA reads TGTGCCAGCAGCTTAGCCCCGGCAGGGAGGGACTACGCTTCGGACTACAATGAGCAGTTCTTC. Translating it yields CASSLAPAGRDYASDYNEQFF. Full variable domain (remainder filled in from reference TRBV7-2 and TRBJ2-1): GAGVSQSPSNKVTEKGKDVELRCDPISGHTALYWYRQSLGQGLEFLIYFQGNSAPDKSGLPSDRFSAERTGGSVSTLTIQRTQQEDSAVYLCASSLAPAGRDYASDYNEQFFGPGTRLTVL.

The table lists this clonotype with a count of one. The chain links TRBV2 to TRBJ2-1; 7 bases are shared with TRBD1. Germline lookup yields CDR1 SNHLY and CDR2 FYNNEI. The J segment lost 6 bases and the V segment lost 3 bases, leaving 2 bases of the junction unmatched. The CDR3 runs 13 residues. DNA of the CDR3: TGTGCCAGCAGTGAGCAGGGGGTCAATGAGCAGTTCTTC. Amino acid sequence: CASSEQGVNEQFF.

The chain couples TRBV7-2 to TRBJ2-3; TRBD2 might be the D (6 bases). Trimming cost V 4 bases and J 3 bases, with 14 bases left between them. This CDR3 comprises 15 residues. Germline V gene data show CDR1 as SGHTA and CDR2 as FQGNSA. As DNA, the CDR3 is TGTGCCAGCAGCTCAAGTACGGGAGTTACAGATACGCAGTATTTT. Protein product: CASSSSTGVTDTQYF.

This clonotype appeared a few times. The genes are TRBV7-9 and TRBJ2-2, with D hard to call. Germline CDR1 is SEHNR and CDR2 is FQNEAQ (reference sequence). With 3 bases removed from V and 8 bases from J, the gap between germline ends came to 13 bases. The CDR3 runs 14 residues. CDR3 protein: CASSFARSAGELFF. The CDR3 nucleotides are TGTGCCAGCAGCTTTGCACGCAGTGCGGGGGAGCTGTTTTTT.

This clonotype was seen more than once but under ten times. The chain uses TRBV5-6 and TRBJ1-1, with 7 bases lining up with TRBD1. The CDR3 is 13 residues long. Unmatched junction bases numbered 4, after V lost 4 bases and J lost 4 bases. Per the germline V gene, CDR1 is SGHDT and CDR2 is YYEEEE. CDR3 bases: TGTGCCAGCAGCGTCGACAGGGTCACTGAAGCTTTCTTT. This encodes CASSVDRVTEAFF.

The chain combines TRBV7-2 with TRBJ1-2, with D perhaps TRBD1 (6 bases). Looked up from germline, CDR1 is SGHTA and CDR2 is FQGNSA. This CDR3 has 14 residues. V was clipped by 1 base and J by 5 bases, with 11 bases between them. The CDR3, as DNA: TGTGCCAGCAGCTTAGATTACGGACAGTATGGCTACACCTTC. Translating it yields CASSLDYGQYGYTF.

The sample holds a few counts of this clonotype. This chain connects TRBV5-1 to TRBJ1-1; 10 bases match TRBD1. Per the germline V gene, CDR1 is SGHRS and CDR2 is YFSETQ. The CDR3 covers 14 residues. V lost 4 bases and J lost 4; bases outside the gene matches: 4. The CDR3 loop reads CASSRDRGTTEAFF. The CDR3 DNA reads TGCGCCAGCAGCCGGGACAGGGGTACCACTGAAGCTTTCTTT.

The rearrangement uses TRBV10-3 and TRBJ1-5; D might be TRBD1 (6 bases). Trimming pared 6 bases from V and 5 bases from J, leaving 11 bases between. The CDR3 extends over 13 amino acids. Germline CDR1 is ENHRY and CDR2 is SYGVKD. CDR3 protein: CAISRGGDQPQHF. Written as DNA, the CDR3 is TGTGCCATCAGCAGGGGCGGGGATCAGCCCCAGCATTTT.

The chain joins TRBV7-9 to TRBJ1-6; D not resolved. The CDR3 has 12 residues. With 4 bases removed from V and 12 bases from J, the gap between germline ends came to 10 bases. The germline CDR1 and CDR2 sequences are SEHNR and FQNEAQ (reference sequence). CDR3 coding DNA: TGTGCCAGCAGCTCCCCTTATGAACCCCTCCACTTT. Its translation: CASSSPYEPLHF.

The genes are TRBV10-2 and TRBJ2-5; D is possibly TRBD1 (6 bases). V dropped 3 bases and J dropped 0 bases, with 14 bases sitting between them. Germline lookup yields CDR1 WSHSY and CDR2 SAAADI. CDR3 length: 16 amino acids. The chain's CDR3 is CASSEGDRMYQETQYF. The CDR3 DNA sequence: TGCGCCAGCAGTGAAGGTGACAGGATGTACCAAGAGACCCAGTACTTC.

This clonotype was seen many times. V usage is TRBV9 and J usage is TRBJ2-5; 13 positions agree with TRBD2. Trimming cost V 3 bases and J 4 bases; bases outside gene matches: 6. CDR1 and CDR2 (germline): SGDLS, YYNGEE. The length of the CDR3 is 16 residues. Here the CDR3 reads CASSGRTSGSRETQYF. CDR3 nucleotide sequence: TGTGCCAGCAGCGGCCGGACTAGCGGGAGTCGAGAGACCCAGTACTTC.

This clonotype showed up just once. The chain uses TRBV3-1 and TRBJ1-4; no reliable D call. Per the germline V gene, CDR1 is LGHDT and CDR2 is YNNKEL (reference sequence). Trimming took off 1 base at V and 14 bases at J, with 8 bases between the two ends. CDR3 length equals 11 residues. CDR3 sequence (DNA): TGTGCCAGCAGCCAAGGGGCTTCGCTGTTTTTT. Translated: CASSQGASLFF.

V gene TRBV6-5 combines with J gene TRBJ2-1; TRBD1 might be the D (5 bases). Trimming pared 6 bases from V and 3 bases from J, leaving 6 bases between. The length of the CDR3 is 12 residues. Germline V gene sequence: CDR1 MNHEY, CDR2 SVGAGI. DNA for the CDR3: TGTGCCAGCAGAACAGGCTACAATGAGCAGTTCTTC. This encodes CASRTGYNEQFF.

The J gene is TRBJ1-2, the V gene TRBV5-6; D might be TRBD1 (5 bases). The CDR3 is 13 residues long. Trimming left V 3 bases short and J 4 bases short, with 10 bases between. Germline values: CDR1 SGHDT, CDR2 YYEEEE. The CDR3, as DNA: TGTGCCAGCAGCTCGTCAGGGATCTATGGCTACACCTTC. Amino acids: CASSSSGIYGYTF.

The chain links TRBV7-9 to TRBJ2-4; possible D gene TRBD2, 5 bases. The CDR3 runs to 13 residues. Germline CDR1 SEHNR, CDR2 FQNEAQ (reference sequence). Trimming left V 6 bases short and J 7 bases short, with 13 bases between. Here the CDR3 reads CASSRIGENIQYF. DNA for the CDR3: TGTGCCAGCAGTCGAATCGGGGAGAACATTCAGTACTTC.

The chain couples TRBV2 to TRBJ2-6; D call uncertain. The germline CDR1 and CDR2 sequences are SNHLY and FYNNEI. Between the trimmed V and J ends, which lost 3 bases and 0 bases, there was a span of 3 bases. The CDR3 covers 14 residues. Here the CDR3 DNA reads TGTGCCAGCAGTGATTTCTCTGGGGCCAACGTCCTGACTTTC. Its translation is CASSDFSGANVLTF.

The chain combines TRBV6-5 with TRBJ1-1, with D hard to call. The CDR3 has 14 residues. Germline CDR1 is MNHEY and CDR2 is SVGAGI. The V gene lost 0 bases and the J gene lost 10 bases, with 15 bases spanning the gap. The CDR3 nucleotides read TGTGCCAGCAGTTACTCGAGGGCCCAGCGCGGAGCTTTCTTT. Translation: CASSYSRAQRGAFF.

The gene calls are TRBV3-1 and TRBJ2-5; a weak D match, TRBD2 (6 bases). The CDR3 is made up of 15 amino acids. The germline CDR1 and CDR2 sequences are LGHDT and YNNKEL (reference sequence). V lost 4 bases and J lost 2, with 14 bases in between. The CDR3 region has the DNA TGTGCCAGCAGCCCGACCCCCGGGACTCAAGAGACCCAGTACTTC. This gives the protein CASSPTPGTQETQYF.

The V and J genes are TRBV3-1 and TRBJ2-6; D might be TRBD1 (5 bases). CDR1 LGHDT and CDR2 YNNKEL come from the germline V gene (reference sequence). The V gene lost 1 base and the J gene lost 4 bases, with 8 bases spanning the gap. There are 15 residues in the CDR3. The CDR3 bases are TGTGCCAGCAGCCAAGCTCACAGGGGGGCCAACGTCCTGACTTTC. Protein sequence: CASSQAHRGANVLTF.